What follows is one T cell receptor (beta chain) and its context. The data were produced by immunoSEQ multiplex PCR, yet TCRdb's version contains in-frame clones alone and is incomplete. The sample yields 150,000 or so clones, 80% to 90% seen once. Germline V CDR1 and CDR2: MNHEY, SMNVEV (reference sequence). This CDR3 comprises 13 residues. Trimming took off 6 bases at V and 1 base at J, with 9 bases between the two ends. The data derive from a study of cytotoxic CD8 clonotypes in ibrutinib-treated CLL. Material: PBMCs, obtained after 24 months of ibrutinib treatment. This sequence joins TRBV27 and TRBJ1-1, with D perhaps matching TRBD1 (5 bases). This clonotype originated in a human donor with chronic lymphocytic leukemia. CDR3 DNA: TGTGCCAGCAGCAGACAGAGGAACACTGAAGCTTTCTTT. Its translation: CASSRQRNTEAFF.